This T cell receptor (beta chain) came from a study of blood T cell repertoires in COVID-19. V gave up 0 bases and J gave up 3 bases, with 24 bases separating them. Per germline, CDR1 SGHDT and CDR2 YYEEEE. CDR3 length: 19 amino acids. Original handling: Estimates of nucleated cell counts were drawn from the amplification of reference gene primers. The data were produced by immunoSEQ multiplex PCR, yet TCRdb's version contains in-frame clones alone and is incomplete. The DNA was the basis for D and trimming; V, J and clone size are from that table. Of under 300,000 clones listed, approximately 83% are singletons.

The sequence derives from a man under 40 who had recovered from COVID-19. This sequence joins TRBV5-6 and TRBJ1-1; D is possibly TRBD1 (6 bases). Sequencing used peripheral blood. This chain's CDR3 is CASSLAMTGLKWGHTEAFF. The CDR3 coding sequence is TGTGCCAGCAGCTTGGCGATGACAGGCTTGAAATGGGGCCACACTGAAGCTTTCTTT.